Below are 21 T cell receptor beta chains sequenced from a single sample in a study of OX40 agonist ivuxolimab in advanced cancers. Sequenced by immunoSEQ multiplex PCR; TCRdb stores in-frame clones only, minus some. The sample consists of about 93,000 clones, around 94% of them appearing once. The sample here was CD4+ or CD8+ T cells sorted from blood, taken in a trial of the OX40 agonist ivuxolimab. The receptors shown here come from an adult with an advanced solid tumor such as melanoma, head and neck, liver or kidney cancer.

The chain combines TRBV5-5 with TRBJ2-7; no reliable D call. Trimming stripped 0 bases from V and 0 bases from J, with 7 bases between. CDR1 is SGHKS and CDR2 is YYEKEE in the germline V gene (reference sequence). This CDR3 has 14 amino acids. Here the CDR3 DNA reads TGTGCCAGCAGCTTGGGAGTAAGCTCCTACGAGCAGTACTTC. Residues: CASSLGVSSYEQYF.

The J gene is TRBJ2-7, the V gene TRBV27; 12 nucleotides align to TRBD2. The CDR3 is 14 residues long. J was trimmed by 3 bases and V by 3 bases; bases with no gene match: 0. Germline CDR1 reads MNHEY; CDR2 reads SMNVEV (reference sequence). The CDR3, as DNA: TGTGCCAGCAGTTTGACTAGCGGGAGCTACGAGCAGTACTTC. This translates into CASSLTSGSYEQYF.

The chain recombines TRBV4-1 with TRBJ2-4, with 7 bases identical to TRBD2. Germline CDR1 reads MGHRA; CDR2 reads YSYEKL. The CDR3 covers 13 residues. After removal of 6 bases from V and 1 base from J, the junction contained 0 bases not matched to a gene. The CDR3 here is CASRGGAKNIQYF. The CDR3 DNA reads TGCGCCAGCAGGGGGGGGGCCAAAAACATTCAGTACTTC.

The chain recombines TRBV5-1 with TRBJ2-3; 15 bases line up with TRBD2. The V segment lost 3 bases and the J segment 7 bases; nucleotides outside the gene matches: 6. Germline V gene data show CDR1 as SGHRS and CDR2 as YFSETQ. The length of the CDR3 is 16 residues. The CDR3 loop reads CASSSGLAGGSYTQYF. The DNA for the CDR3 is TGCGCCAGCAGCTCGGGACTAGCGGGGGGAAGTTATACGCAGTATTTT.

The chain couples TRBV5-1 to TRBJ2-7; D is undetermined. Trimming shortened V by 2 bases and J by 5 bases, and 11 bases separated the two germline ends. This CDR3 comprises 13 residues. Germline CDR1 is SGHRS and CDR2 is YFSETQ. The CDR3 protein is CASSLSTPDEQYF. In DNA, the CDR3 is TGCGCCAGCAGCTTAAGTACTCCCGACGAGCAGTACTTC.

The V and J genes are TRBV30 and TRBJ2-5, with D perhaps matching TRBD1 or TRBD2 (5 bases each). This CDR3 spans 13 amino acids. Trimming pared 2 bases from V and 2 bases from J, leaving 9 bases between. Germline V CDR1 and CDR2: GTSNPN, SVGIG (reference sequence). The CDR3 sequence is CAWSWGWQETQYF. The CDR3 DNA follows: TGTGCCTGGAGTTGGGGGTGGCAAGAGACCCAGTACTTC.

This sequence joins TRBV10-3 and TRBJ2-1, with 7 bases aligning to TRBD2. The germline V gene encodes CDR1 ENHRY and CDR2 SYGVKD. With 10 bases clipped from V and 4 bases from J, the junction kept 10 bases outside the gene matches. CDR3 length equals 14 residues. The CDR3 loop reads CATGQREGYNEQFF. In DNA, the CDR3 is TGTGCCACCGGGCAGCGGGAAGGTTACAATGAGCAGTTCTTC.

This clone was observed once. The rearrangement joins TRBV9 to TRBJ2-5; 8 bases match TRBD1. The CDR3 has 15 amino acids. From germline, CDR1 is SGDLS and CDR2 YYNGEE. V dropped 2 bases and J dropped 5; count of bases not matched to a gene: 8. In DNA, the CDR3 is TGTGCCAGCAGCGTGGAGACAGGGGCGGTCGAGACCCAGTACTTC. Protein: CASSVETGAVETQYF.

A few counts support this clone. The V and J genes are TRBV30 and TRBJ1-1; D may be TRBD1 (5 bases). Deletions cut 5 bases from V and 7 bases from J, with 14 bases between. Germline V gene lookup returns CDR1 GTSNPN and CDR2 SVGIG (reference sequence). The CDR3 sequence is 12 residues long. DNA for the CDR3: TGTGCCTGGTATAGGGACCTTGATGAAGCTTTCTTT. This gives the protein CAWYRDLDEAFF.

The genes are TRBV9 and TRBJ1-2; unclear D gene. The CDR3 totals 15 residues. CDR1 and CDR2 (germline): SGDLS, YYNGEE. The V and J ends lost 0 bases and 3 bases respectively, with 12 bases between them. The CDR3 region has the DNA TGTGCCAGCAGCGTAGGGGGTCTGTTAGACTATGGCTACACCTTC. It encodes CASSVGGLLDYGYTF.

This chain joins TRBV2 and TRBJ2-3; 8 nucleotides match TRBD2. Looked up from germline, CDR1 is SNHLY and CDR2 is FYNNEI. The CDR3 is 15 residues long. V was clipped by 7 bases and J by 9 bases; unmatched bases: 15. This CDR3 reads CASNGIRSSGVTQYF. CDR3 DNA: TGTGCCAGCAATGGCATTAGGAGTAGCGGGGTAACGCAGTATTTT.

The rearrangement joins TRBV19 to TRBJ1-1; a possible D gene is TRBD1 (5 bases). Deletions cut 6 bases from V and 4 bases from J, with 9 bases between. Germline values: CDR1 LNHDA, CDR2 SQIVND (reference sequence). The CDR3 length is 12 residues. In nucleotides, the CDR3 is TGTGCCAGTAGATGGGGGGGCACTGAAGCTTTCTTT. Translation gives CASRWGGTEAFF.

As to this clone: The junction departs from germline at one end; a sequencing error may be responsible. The chain links TRBV7-7 to TRBJ1-3; a weak D match, TRBD1 (6 bases). Germline-derived CDR1 and CDR2 are SSHAT and FNYEAQ (reference sequence). The length of the CDR3 is 15 residues. The DNA for the CDR3 is TGTGCTAGCAGCTTCGGACAGATCAGACGAAACACCATATATTTT. Protein sequence: CASSFGQIRRNTIYF.

The rearrangement joins TRBV4-3 to TRBJ2-1, with 11 nucleotides matching TRBD2. The CDR3 extends over 15 amino acids. CDR1 LGHNA and CDR2 YSLEER come from the germline V gene. The ends lost 2 bases at V and 4 bases at J; junction bases unmatched: 1. The CDR3 sequence is CASSQIAGGYNEQFF. CDR3 in DNA: TGCGCCAGCAGCCAAATAGCGGGGGGGTACAATGAGCAGTTCTTC.

J is TRBJ2-7 and V is TRBV19, with 10 bases identical to TRBD1. The V gene's germline CDR1 is LNHDA and CDR2 SQIVND (reference sequence). This CDR3 has 14 residues. V dropped 6 bases and J dropped 4; count of bases not matched to a gene: 6. The CDR3 loop reads CASSPGTGEYEQYF. CDR3 nucleotides: TGTGCCAGTAGCCCCGGGACAGGGGAATACGAGCAGTACTTC.

The genes are TRBV9 and TRBJ1-2; 9 bases are shared with TRBD1. The V gene's germline CDR1 is SGDLS and CDR2 YYNGEE. The CDR3 has 14 residues. Germline trimming cut 4 bases from V and 6 bases from J; bases unmatched to any gene: 7. The CDR3 spells CASSPKTGGNGYTF. Written as DNA, the CDR3 is TGTGCCAGCAGCCCAAAGACAGGGGGGAATGGCTACACCTTC.

V and J are TRBV27 and TRBJ1-4, with TRBD1 matching 8 bases. The germline CDR1 and CDR2 sequences are MNHEY and SMNVEV (reference sequence). This CDR3 is 11 amino acids long. The V segment lost 5 bases and the J segment 13 bases; nucleotides outside the gene matches: 3. CDR3 sequence: CASSAGGILFF. The CDR3, as DNA: TGTGCCAGCAGTGCAGGGGGCATACTGTTTTTT.

The V gene is TRBV7-2, the J gene TRBJ1-5; D might be TRBD1 (6 bases). The CDR3 covers 15 residues. Trimming stripped 7 bases from V and 5 bases from J, with 18 bases between. CDR1 and CDR2 from the germline V gene are SGHTA and FQGNSA. This CDR3 is CASTLQGLWDQPQHF. CDR3 in DNA: TGTGCCAGCACCCTACAGGGACTTTGGGATCAGCCCCAGCATTTT.

The chain couples TRBV13 to TRBJ2-3; 11 bases are shared with TRBD2. Losses at the gene ends were 5 bases for V and 0 bases for J; bases not matched to a gene: 10. CDR1 is PRHDT and CDR2 is FYEKMQ in the germline V gene (reference sequence). CDR3 length: 18 residues. The CDR3 nucleotides are TGTGCCAGCAGCCAGGCTGCTAGCGGGGGGATAAGCACAGATACGCAGTATTTT. This translates into CASSQAASGGISTDTQYF.

V gene TRBV2 combines with J gene TRBJ1-6; 7 bases map to TRBD1. With V trimmed by 4 bases and J by 6 bases, 12 bases remained unmatched. CDR3 length: 17 amino acids. CDR1 is SNHLY, CDR2 FYNNEI, per germline. DNA for the CDR3: TGTGCCAGCAGTGTCACCGGGACAGAACTGTCTAATTCACCCCTCCACTTT. This translates into CASSVTGTELSNSPLHF. Complete variable domain (other parts from reference TRBV2 and TRBJ1-6): EPEVTQTPSHQVTQMGQEVILRCVPISNHLYFYWYRQILGQKVEFLVSFYNNEISEKSEIFDDQFSVERPDGSNFTLKIRSTKLEDSAMYFCASSVTGTELSNSPLHFGNGTRLTVT.

CDR3 in amino acids: CASSLPRFGVQGIMGDTQYF. The CDR3 nucleotides read TGTGCCAGCAGCTTACCCCGTTTTGGAGTACAGGGGATAATGGGGGATACGCAGTATTTT. V gene TRBV13 combines with J gene TRBJ2-3; the match to TRBD1 covers 7 bases. CDR3 length equals 20 residues. Germline trimming cut 2 bases from V and 6 bases from J; bases unmatched to any gene: 23. From germline, CDR1 is PRHDT and CDR2 FYEKMQ (reference sequence).